This T cell receptor beta chain emerged from a study of Ad26.COV2.S vaccination and SARS-CoV-2 variants. Study at large: This donor came from the COV1001 trial of Ad26.COV2.S. Overall study findings and caveats: Total T cell responses were possibly underestimated by TCR breadth and depth analyses.

Germline V gene sequence: CDR1 MNHEY, CDR2 SMNVEV (reference sequence). The V end was cut by 5 bases, the J end by 5 bases, with 15 bases between. The CDR3 is made up of 14 amino acids. The protocol was immunoSEQ multiplex PCR, while the TCRdb copy is restricted to in-frame clones and leaves out a portion. The data contain 350,000 to 400,000 clones, 89% of them seen just once; the ten biggest clones take up around 1.9%. Treatment noted: 19 received Ad26.COV2.S at low or high dose, single or two shots; roughly 5 received placebo; per-sample allocation not given. Samples came from day 63 after the first vaccine or placebo injection. Built on an Ad26 vector, the vaccine expressed Wuhan-strain SARS-CoV-2 spike. Notes on this clone: What it recognizes is unknown.

The source is a person aged 18-60 years who received the Ad26.COV2.S COVID-19 vaccine or a placebo. The chain links TRBV27 to TRBJ2-5, with a weak D call TRBD1 (6 bases). The material was peripheral blood, obtained in a trial of Ad26.COV2.S vaccine versus placebo. CDR3 in amino acids: CASSPRAQGETQYF. The CDR3 nucleotides are TGTGCCAGCAGTCCAAGGGCGCAGGGGGAGACCCAGTACTTC.